The clone carrying this TCR beta chain was detected a few times. Its matching antigen is unknown. The same CDR3 is also encoded by other DNA sequences in this sample. The entry originates in a study of T cell responses to AZD1222 COVID-19 vaccine. Findings and caveats of the study: It should be noted that donors were predominantly white British and more often female, and clonal diversity was possibly underestimated. The span of vaccine-associated CD4 TCRs extended across spike, with dominance at 160-218 and 743-854. Just a handful of AZD1222 recipients were seropositive at baseline.

Using immunoSEQ multiplex PCR, the repertoire was profiled, and TCRdb retains in-frame clones only, with some absent. The table shows roughly 120,000 clones, with around nine tenths occurring only once. The germline V gene encodes CDR1 SGHTA and CDR2 FQGTGA. V shed 5 bases, J shed 0 bases, and the junction held 9 bases outside the gene matches. This CDR3 has 17 amino acids. The receptor was isolated from an adult who received the AZD1222 COVID-19 vaccine. This chain connects TRBV7-3 to TRBJ2-7; 11 bases fit TRBD1. The specimen comprised peripheral blood, sampled 28 days after the second AZD1222 dose. The CDR3 region has the DNA TGTGCCAGCAGCCCGGGGACAGGGGGGCTCAGCTCCTACGAGCAGTACTTC. Protein product: CASSPGTGGLSSYEQYF. Based on the CDR3 plus reference TRBV7-3 and TRBJ2-7, the full variable domain is GAGVSQTPSNKVTEKGKYVELRCDPISGHTALYWYRQSLGQGPEFLIYFQGTGAADDSGLPNDRFFAVRPEGSVSTLKIQRTERGDSAVYLCASSPGTGGLSSYEQYFGPGTRLTVT.